These 14 T cell receptor beta chains originate from one sample sequenced in a study of beta chain features in type 1 diabetes. Study conclusions and caveats: Type 1 diabetes patients had moderately but significantly shorter TCRB CDR3s in all four CD4+ subsets.

The study reverse transcribed the entire isolated RNA, so it sequenced expressed TCRB transcripts. Measured with immunoSEQ multiplex PCR; TCRdb has only the in-frame clones, and not every one. The table lists 40,000 to 50,000 clones, 65% to 80% of them singletons, with roughly 1.7% in the top ten. No antigen has been identified for these receptors. The sequencing sample was made of Tregs from blood. Receptors were obtained from a man in his thirties or forties with type 1 diabetes. Some clones in this sample may be carry-over from other donors' samples.

In its sample, this clone is medium-sized. The chain combines TRBV7-9 with TRBJ2-1; 9 nucleotides agree with TRBD1. Germline CDR1 reads SEHNR; CDR2 reads FQNEAQ (reference sequence). Trimming removed 5 bases from V and 1 base from J; junction bases left unmatched: 9. This CDR3 has 17 amino acids. The CDR3 sequence is CASSPYRGQGSYNEQFF. In DNA, the CDR3 is TGTGCCAGCAGCCCCTACAGGGGGCAGGGGTCCTACAATGAGCAGTTCTTC.

The chain combines TRBV18 with TRBJ2-5; the D gene is possibly TRBD1 (6 bases). V was cut by 5 bases and J by 7 bases, with 11 bases left in between. CDR1 and CDR2 (germline): KGHSH, LQKENI. The CDR3 spans 12 residues. CDR3 residues: CASSNRVSTQYF. CDR3 sequence (DNA): TGTGCCAGCTCAAACAGGGTTTCGACCCAGTACTTC. Filled out from reference TRBV18 and TRBJ2-5, the complete variable domain reads NAGVMQNPRHLVRRRGQEARLRCSPMKGHSHVYWYRQLPEEGLKFMVYLQKENIIDESGMPKERFSAEFPKEGPSILRIQQVVRGDSAAYFCASSNRVSTQYFGPGTRLLVL.

The chain recombines TRBV5-4 with TRBJ2-7; 9 positions agree with TRBD2. Unmatched junction bases numbered 2, after V lost 1 base and J lost 3 bases. The CDR3 is made up of 14 amino acids. CDR1 and CDR2 (germline): SGHNT, YYREEE (reference sequence). CDR3 loop: CASSLIAGDYEQYF. CDR3 sequence (DNA): TGTGCCAGCAGCTTGATAGCGGGGGACTACGAGCAGTACTTC.

This rearrangement joins TRBV5-1 to TRBJ2-6, with D perhaps matching TRBD2 (5 bases). The CDR3 has 15 amino acids. The V end lost 0 bases, the J end lost 2 bases, and 6 bases lay between the germline ends. Germline lookup yields CDR1 SGHRS and CDR2 YFSETQ. Here the CDR3 reads CASSLVGAGANVLTF. The CDR3 DNA is TGCGCCAGCAGCTTGGTCGGGGCTGGGGCCAACGTCCTGACTTTC.

This chain joins TRBV6-5 and TRBJ2-3; unclear D gene. Trimming removed 6 bases at V and 2 bases at J, with 12 bases between. Germline-derived CDR1 and CDR2 are MNHEY and SVGAGI. The CDR3 consists of 14 residues. The CDR3 DNA reads as TGTGCCAGCAGCTTACTATACTCCACAGATACGCAGTATTTT. Encoded protein: CASSLLYSTDTQYF.

The chain is built from TRBV5-1 and TRBJ1-1; 8 nucleotides agree with TRBD1. This CDR3 contains 15 residues. Germline CDR1 is SGHRS and CDR2 is YFSETQ. The V segment lost 3 bases and the J segment 1 base; nucleotides outside the gene matches: 5. The CDR3 loop is CASSSTGASNTEAFF. For the CDR3, the DNA is TGCGCCAGCAGCTCGACAGGGGCCTCGAACACTGAAGCTTTCTTT.

This clone was counted a few times. The chain carries TRBV30 and TRBJ2-5, with a tentative D call TRBD2 (5 bases). Looked up from germline, CDR1 is GTSNPN and CDR2 is SVGIG (reference sequence). Trimming stripped 3 bases from V and 4 bases from J, with 12 bases between. The CDR3 covers 13 residues. The CDR3 sequence is CAWSRMAGETQYF. The CDR3 region has the DNA TGTGCCTGGAGCCGTATGGCGGGAGAGACCCAGTACTTC.

The rearrangement links TRBV9 to TRBJ1-2; tentative D call: TRBD1 (6 bases). Germline assignment: CDR1 SGDLS and CDR2 YYNGEE. V lost 3 bases and J lost 4, with 10 bases in between. The CDR3 is made up of 13 amino acids. CDR3 sequence: CASSGGQVYGYTF. Here the CDR3 DNA reads TGTGCCAGCAGCGGGGGGCAGGTCTATGGCTACACCTTC.

This clone was counted between two and nine times. V and J are TRBV6-6 and TRBJ1-1, with TRBD1 as a possible D gene (6 bases). Germline V gene data show CDR1 as MNHNY and CDR2 as SVGAGI (reference sequence). V lost 6 bases, J lost 5 bases, and 13 bases lay in between. This CDR3 contains 13 residues. CDR3 in DNA: TGTGCCAGCAGCCCTCAGGGGCGGACTGAAGCTTTCTTT. This translates into CASSPQGRTEAFF.

The rearrangement links TRBV28 to TRBJ2-7; 13 bases map to TRBD2. The CDR3 is made up of 15 amino acids. The V and J ends lost 5 bases and 5 bases, in that order; junction bases with no gene match: 6. Germline values: CDR1 MDHEN, CDR2 SYDVKM. The CDR3: CASSILAGGQDEQYF. The CDR3 DNA reads TGTGCCAGCAGTATACTAGCGGGGGGGCAGGACGAGCAGTACTTC.

The gene calls are TRBV7-9 and TRBJ2-3; TRBD2 is a possible D gene (6 bases). Germline V gene lookup returns CDR1 SEHNR and CDR2 FQNEAQ (reference sequence). Between the trimmed V and J ends, which lost 5 bases and 0 bases, there was a span of 9 bases. The CDR3 sequence is 14 residues long. The CDR3: CASSRDSSTDTQYF. The DNA for the CDR3 is TGTGCCAGCAGCCGGGACTCAAGCACAGATACGCAGTATTTT.

The CDR3 is CSARQGSYNEQFF. Here the CDR3 DNA reads TGCAGCGCTAGACAGGGCTCCTACAATGAGCAGTTCTTC. The rearrangement joins TRBV29-1 to TRBJ2-1; 7 bases map to TRBD1. V dropped 7 bases and J dropped 0; count of bases not matched to a gene: 3. This CDR3 contains 13 residues. Germline V gene sequence: CDR1 SQVTM, CDR2 ANQGSEA.

This clone was counted a single time. The chain employs TRBV28 and TRBJ1-2; a weak D match, TRBD1 (6 bases). The V gene's germline CDR1 is MDHEN and CDR2 SYDVKM. V shed 2 bases and J shed 5 bases, with 9 bases lying between them. The CDR3 totals 13 residues. The CDR3 nucleotides are TGTGCCAGCAGTTTACCCAGGGGTTATGGCTACACCTTC. It encodes CASSLPRGYGYTF.

This clone appeared a few times. This chain joins TRBV6-6 and TRBJ1-1, with a weak D call TRBD1 (6 bases). This CDR3 is 15 amino acids long. CDR1 is MNHNY and CDR2 is SVGAGI in the germline V gene (reference sequence). The V end lost 7 bases, the J end lost 1 base, and 16 bases lay between the germline ends. DNA for the CDR3: TGTGCCAGCACCCCCGGGGGAGGGGGGAACACTGAAGCTTTCTTT. Its translation: CASTPGGGGNTEAFF.